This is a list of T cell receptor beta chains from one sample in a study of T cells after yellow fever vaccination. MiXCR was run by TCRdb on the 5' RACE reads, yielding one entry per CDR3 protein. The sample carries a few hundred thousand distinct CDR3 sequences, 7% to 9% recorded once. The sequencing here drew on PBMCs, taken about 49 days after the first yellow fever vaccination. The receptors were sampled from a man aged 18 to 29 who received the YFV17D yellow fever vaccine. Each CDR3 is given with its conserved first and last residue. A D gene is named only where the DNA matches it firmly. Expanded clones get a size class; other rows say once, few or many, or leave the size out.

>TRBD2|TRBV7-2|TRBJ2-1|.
CASRFGGGNEQFF
TGTGCCAGCAGATTCGGCGGGGGCAATGAGCAGTTCTTC
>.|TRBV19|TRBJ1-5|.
CASSWVGNSNQPQHF
TGTGCCAGTAGTTGGGTAGGGAATAGCAATCAGCCCCAGCATTTT
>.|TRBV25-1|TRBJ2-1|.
CASSEGSSSYNEQFF
TGTGCCAGCAGTGAGGGTTCGAGCTCCTACAATGAGCAGTTCTTC
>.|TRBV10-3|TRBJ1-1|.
CAITWGENTEAFF
TGTGCCATCACATGGGGGGAGAACACTGAAGCTTTCTTT
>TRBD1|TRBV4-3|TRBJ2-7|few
CASSHGTGKNEQYF
TGCGCCAGCAGCCATGGGACAGGGAAAAACGAGCAGTACTTC
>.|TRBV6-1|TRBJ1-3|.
CASGTPTLGLGNTIYF
TGTGCCAGCGGAACTCCGACCCTCGGGCTTGGAAACACCATATATTTT
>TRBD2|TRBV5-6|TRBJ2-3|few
CASSLVIAGGLTDTQYF
TGTGCCAGCAGCTTGGTTATAGCGGGGGGCCTCACAGATACGCAGTATTTT
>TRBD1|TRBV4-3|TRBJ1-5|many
CASSHNQGAGQPQHF
TGCGCCAGCAGCCATAACCAGGGGGCGGGTCAGCCCCAGCATTTT
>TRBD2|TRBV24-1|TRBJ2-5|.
CATSEPGLASEETQYF
TGTGCCACCAGTGAACCGGGACTAGCGTCTGAAGAGACCCAGTACTTC
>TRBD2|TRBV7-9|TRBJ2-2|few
CALALAGNPNTGELFF
TGTGCCCTCGCCCTAGCGGGGAACCCGAACACCGGGGAGCTGTTTTTT
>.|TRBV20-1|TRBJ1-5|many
CSARAGSSNQPQHF
TGCAGTGCTAGAGCCGGGTCGAGCAATCAGCCCCAGCATTTT
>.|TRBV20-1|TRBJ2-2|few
CSAQTTNTGELFF
TGCAGTGCTCAGACAACGAACACCGGGGAGCTGTTTTTT
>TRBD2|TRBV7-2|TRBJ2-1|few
CASSLTSGGVREQFF
TGTGCCAGCAGCCTCACTAGCGGGGGGGTAAGGGAGCAGTTCTTC
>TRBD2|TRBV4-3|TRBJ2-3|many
CASSHRTGLAGESTDTQYF
TGCGCCAGCAGCCACCGCACGGGACTAGCGGGGGAAAGCACAGATACGCAGTATTTT
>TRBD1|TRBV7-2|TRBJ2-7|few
CASSFTPGQSVQQYF
TGTGCCAGCTCGTTTACTCCGGGACAGTCGGTCCAGCAGTACTTC
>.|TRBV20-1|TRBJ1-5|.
CSAALASGRQPQHF
TGCAGTGCCGCTTTGGCTTCCGGACGCCAGCCCCAGCATTTT
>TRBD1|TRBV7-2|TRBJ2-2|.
CASSAPGQENTGELFF
TGTGCCAGCAGCGCTCCGGGACAGGAGAACACCGGGGAGCTGTTTTTT
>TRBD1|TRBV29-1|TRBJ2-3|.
CSVEGTGGTDTQYF
TGCAGCGTTGAAGGGACAGGGGGGACAGATACGCAGTATTTT
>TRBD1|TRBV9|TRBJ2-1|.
CASSVGVTGDNEQFF
TGTGCCAGCAGCGTAGGGGTGACAGGGGACAATGAGCAGTTCTTC
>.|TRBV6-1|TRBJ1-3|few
CASSPFSGNTIYF
TGTGCCAGCAGCCCTTTCTCTGGAAACACCATATATTTT
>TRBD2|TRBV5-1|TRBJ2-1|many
CASSLGLATNEQFF
TGCGCCAGCAGCTTGGGACTAGCTACCAATGAGCAGTTCTTC
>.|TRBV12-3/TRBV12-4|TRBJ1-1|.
CASSFRRQGGQGAFF
TGTGCCAGCAGTTTTCGGCGTCAGGGAGGCCAGGGGGCTTTCTTT
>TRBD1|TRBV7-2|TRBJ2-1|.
CASSFDRGSYNEQFF
TGTGCCAGCAGCTTCGACAGGGGCTCCTACAATGAGCAGTTCTTC
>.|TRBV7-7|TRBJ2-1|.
CASSLADQNEQFF
TGTGCTAGCAGCTTAGCGGACCAGAATGAGCAGTTCTTC
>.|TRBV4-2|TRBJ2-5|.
CASSQDLVTQTQYF
TGTGCCAGCAGCCAAGACCTGGTCACACAGACCCAGTACTTC
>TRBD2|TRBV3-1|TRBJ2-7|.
CASSQLAGSSYEQYF
TGTGCCAGCAGCCAACTAGCGGGAAGCTCCTACGAGCAGTACTTC
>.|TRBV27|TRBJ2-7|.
CASSLLNRVESEQYF
TGTGCCAGCAGTTTATTGAACAGGGTTGAGTCCGAGCAGTACTTC
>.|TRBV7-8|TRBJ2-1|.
CASSFDSLTYNEQFF
TGTGCCAGCAGCTTCGACAGCCTAACTTACAATGAGCAGTTCTTC
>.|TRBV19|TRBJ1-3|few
CASTPRSANTIYF
TGTGCCAGTACCCCCCGGTCAGCGAACACCATATATTTT
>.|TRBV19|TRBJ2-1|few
CASRVQGNPLLEQFF
TGTGCCAGTAGGGTACAGGGAAATCCGCTGCTGGAGCAGTTCTTC